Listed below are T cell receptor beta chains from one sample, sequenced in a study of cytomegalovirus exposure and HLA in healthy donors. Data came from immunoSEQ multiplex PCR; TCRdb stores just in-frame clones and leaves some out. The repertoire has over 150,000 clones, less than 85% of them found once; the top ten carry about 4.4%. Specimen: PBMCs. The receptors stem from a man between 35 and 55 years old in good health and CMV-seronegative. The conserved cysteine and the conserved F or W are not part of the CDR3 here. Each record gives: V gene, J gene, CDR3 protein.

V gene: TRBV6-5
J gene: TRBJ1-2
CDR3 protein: ASSIQGSYGYT

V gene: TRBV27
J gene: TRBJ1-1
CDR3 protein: ASSWAGGAAEAF

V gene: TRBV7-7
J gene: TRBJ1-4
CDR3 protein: ASSDRDSLVDEKLF

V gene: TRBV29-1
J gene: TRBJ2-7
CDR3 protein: SAKSDGYSYEQY

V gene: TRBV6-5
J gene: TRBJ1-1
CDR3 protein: ASSPPTGLSEAF

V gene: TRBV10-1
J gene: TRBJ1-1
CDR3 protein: ASSGRDRGTEAF

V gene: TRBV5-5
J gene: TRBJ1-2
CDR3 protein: ASSLAGQGNYGYT

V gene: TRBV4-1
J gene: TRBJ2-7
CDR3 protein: ASSQGTGPYEQY

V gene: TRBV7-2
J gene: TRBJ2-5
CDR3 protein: ASNRWGGIVETQY

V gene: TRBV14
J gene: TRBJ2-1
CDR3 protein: ASSRGLVFEQF

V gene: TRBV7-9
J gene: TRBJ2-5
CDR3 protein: ASSYGTSGPTQY

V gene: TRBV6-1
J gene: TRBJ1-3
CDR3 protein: ASSTMGPAGNTIY

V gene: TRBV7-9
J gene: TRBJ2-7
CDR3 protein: ASSLGGTGAYEQY

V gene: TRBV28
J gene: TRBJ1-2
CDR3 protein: ASSLQGVGNYGYT

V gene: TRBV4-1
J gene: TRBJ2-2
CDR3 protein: ASSQSTGVDTGELF

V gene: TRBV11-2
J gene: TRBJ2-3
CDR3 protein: ASSYRVEGTDTQY

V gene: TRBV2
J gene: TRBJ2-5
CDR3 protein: ASSLIKDSQETQY

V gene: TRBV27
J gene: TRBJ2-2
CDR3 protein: ASSQGLGELF

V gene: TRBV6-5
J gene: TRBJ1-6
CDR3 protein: ASSPTSLGTLH

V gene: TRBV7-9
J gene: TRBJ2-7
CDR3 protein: ASSFTGIEQY

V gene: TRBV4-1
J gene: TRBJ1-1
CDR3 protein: ASSRLRVDQAF

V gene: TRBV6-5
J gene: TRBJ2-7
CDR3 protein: ASSSPGGDYEQY

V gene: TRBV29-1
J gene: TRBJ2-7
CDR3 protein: SVLAAYEQY

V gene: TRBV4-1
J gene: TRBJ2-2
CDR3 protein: ASSQERQQWGPANTGELF

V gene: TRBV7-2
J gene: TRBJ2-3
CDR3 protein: ASSLASGPDTQY

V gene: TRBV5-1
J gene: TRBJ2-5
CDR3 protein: ASARGDQETQY

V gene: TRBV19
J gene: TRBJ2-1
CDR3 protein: ASSIAPRLAGEF

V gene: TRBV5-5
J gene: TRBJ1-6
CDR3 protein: ASSLGHENSPLH

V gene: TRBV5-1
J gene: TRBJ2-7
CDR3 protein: ASSLLRTSGETYEQY

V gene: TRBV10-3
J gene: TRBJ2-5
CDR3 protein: AIKVDNKETQY

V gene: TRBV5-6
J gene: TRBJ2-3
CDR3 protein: ASSPVGRGLSTDTQY

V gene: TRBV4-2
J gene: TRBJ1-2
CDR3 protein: ASSERGMVDRDSGYT

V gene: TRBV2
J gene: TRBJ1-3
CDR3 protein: ASTRDWSSGNTIY

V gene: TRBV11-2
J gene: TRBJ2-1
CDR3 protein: ASSLGGHPGNEQF

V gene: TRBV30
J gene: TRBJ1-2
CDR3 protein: AWSGGTGILGCT

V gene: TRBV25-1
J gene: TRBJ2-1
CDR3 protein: ASSEFWGGNNNEQF

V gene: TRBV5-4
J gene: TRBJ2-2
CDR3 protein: ASSPSPGGDTGELF

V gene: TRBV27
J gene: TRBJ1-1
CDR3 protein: ASSLGEGGKAF

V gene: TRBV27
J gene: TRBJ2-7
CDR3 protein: ASSLLPGLLTYEQY

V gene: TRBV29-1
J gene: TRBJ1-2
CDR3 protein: SVTGSGYT

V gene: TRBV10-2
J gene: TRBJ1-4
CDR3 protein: ASSESGGLFLQNEKLF